The T cell receptor beta chain under discussion was sequenced for a study of PD-1 blockade in classical Hodgkin lymphoma. For the study at large: Patients were infused with nivolumab 3 mg/kg every 2 weeks. Findings and limits, study-wide: Complete responders' baseline diversity resembled that of newly diagnosed patients.

For this clone: Its specificity is not known.

Relapse was seen in all patients after autologous stem cell transplantation, and brentuximab vedotin exposure was variable. This table comes from immunoSEQ multiplex PCR, and its TCRdb copy is limited to in-frame clones, with some not included. Found here are about 94,000 clones, 89% of them singletons; the top ten hold around 10%. This receptor was taken from a human donor with classical Hodgkin lymphoma. Sequencing was performed on peripheral blood mononuclear cells (PBMCs), taken before the second cycle of nivolumab.

DNA for the CDR3: TGTGCCAGTAGTATGCCTAGCGGATACGAGCAGTACTTC. This sequence encodes CASSMPSGYEQYF. The V gene is TRBV19, the J gene TRBJ2-7; 7 bases fit TRBD2. After removal of 3 bases from V and 4 bases from J, the junction contained 3 bases not matched to a gene. There are 13 residues in the CDR3. CDR1 LNHDA and CDR2 SQIVND come from the germline V gene (reference sequence).